The present TCR beta chain was sequenced within a study of cytomegalovirus exposure and HLA in healthy donors. In the PCR, 60 Vbeta and 13 Jbeta primers were used. TCRdb's table, derived via immunoSEQ multiplex PCR, lists solely in-frame clones and lacks some. The data show 65,000 to 95,000 clones, 70% to 80% seen once. Per the germline V gene, CDR1 is WNHNN and CDR2 is SYGVQD (reference sequence). The V and J ends lost 1 base and 2 bases, in that order; junction bases with no gene match: 1. This CDR3 comprises 14 residues. Study conclusions and caveats: V- and J-gene trimming of TCR beta was linked (in a later analysis) to a missense DCLRE1C variant.

Notes on this clone: As yet, its antigen is unknown.

Material for sequencing was PBMCs. The chain links TRBV10-1 to TRBJ2-7; TRBD1 aligns across 8 bases. This TCR came from a human donor in good health. CDR3 sequence: CASSEYRGTYEQYF. The CDR3 nucleotides are TGCGCCAGCAGTGAGTACAGGGGGACCTACGAGCAGTACTTC.